This TCR beta chain was profiled in a study of blood T cell repertoires in COVID-19 (dated by TCRdb to between 2020 and 2021). About the full investigation: Collaborator samples came from the United States, Italy and Spain and covered acute and convalescent phases of COVID-19. A de-identified subject ID, COVID-19 status, age in years and sex were almost always included in the sample metadata. A freely available public database, intended as a resource for researchers studying the immune response to SARS-CoV-2, is where the repertoires were released. The prospective study material was composed of cDNA or gDNA derived from T cells, B-cell-depleted T cells, or PBMCs. Where available, HLA class I and class II types were obtained from metadata supplied by the sample provider rather than from assay-based typing. The dataset comprised deeply sampled blood TCRbeta repertoires from subjects exposed to, actively infected with, or recovered from COVID-19. The samples were drawn from the first 160 participants of the ongoing ImmuneRACE study and from under 1,500 subjects provided by 6 global collaborators.

Of note for this clone: The antigen this receptor binds is unknown. Base qualities are not recorded, but no much larger clone differs from it by a single base.

TCRbeta CDR3 regions were amplified from genomic DNA using the immunoSEQ Assay, a bias-controlled multiplex PCR. On the authors' methods: The number of nucleated cells in each sample was estimated by amplification of reference gene primers within the assay. To quantify the absolute abundance of each unique TCRbeta CDR3 rearrangement, sequence reads were collapsed and filtered. For each sample, productive Simpson clonality was calculated as the square root of Simpson's diversity index over productive rearrangements. TCRdb retrieved this table from immuneACCESS and kept in-frame rearrangements only. Not all clones are present; in checked studies, unresolved V genes account for under half, and no reason is known for the remainder. Clone size and the V and J calls come from that table; the DNA yielded D and trimming. The sample contains some 200,000 clones, less than 85% of them found a single time. 4.5% to 7% of the sample is taken by the ten largest.

The CDR3 runs 16 residues from the cysteine to the phenylalanine. Solely the CDR3 DNA is kept, with 48 bases framed from the first base. From the germline V gene (reference sequence), CDR1 is SGHNT and CDR2 is YYREEE. V is trimmed back by 3 bases and J by 3 bases, and the junction contains 10 bases that no gene match accounts for. Collaborating institutions collected whole blood in K2EDTA tubes following their own protocols. For TCRbeta analysis, collaborators shipped samples as frozen whole blood, isolated PBMCs, or DNA extracted from either of those sample types. Broader findings and caveats from the paper: Clinical and demographic metadata were provided uncurated, with the amount varying by source and participant.

Sequencing used peripheral blood. The sequence is built from TRBV5-4 and TRBJ2-5; the junction holds 8 bases that match TRBD1. The origin of this receptor is a woman aged 70-85 years with acute or convalescent COVID-19. The CDR3 protein sequence reads: CASSSQNDRGKETQYF. The DNA is TGTGCCAGCAGCTCTCAGAACGACAGGGGCAAAGAGACCCAGTACTTC.